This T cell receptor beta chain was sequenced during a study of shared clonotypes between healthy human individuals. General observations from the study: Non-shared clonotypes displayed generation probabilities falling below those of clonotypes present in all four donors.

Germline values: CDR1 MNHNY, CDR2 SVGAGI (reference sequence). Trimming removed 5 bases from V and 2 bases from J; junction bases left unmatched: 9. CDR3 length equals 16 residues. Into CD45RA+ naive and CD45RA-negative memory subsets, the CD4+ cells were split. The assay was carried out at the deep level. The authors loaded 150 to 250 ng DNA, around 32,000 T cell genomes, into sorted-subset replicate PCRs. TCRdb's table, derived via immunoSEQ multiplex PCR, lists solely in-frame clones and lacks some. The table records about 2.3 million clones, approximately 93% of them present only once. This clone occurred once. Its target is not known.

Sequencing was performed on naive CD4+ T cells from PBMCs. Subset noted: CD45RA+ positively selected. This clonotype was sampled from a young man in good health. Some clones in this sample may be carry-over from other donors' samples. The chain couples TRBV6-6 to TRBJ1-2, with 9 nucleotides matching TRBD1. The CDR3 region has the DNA TGTGCCAGCAGTCCGGACAGGGGTACGGAGAACTATGGCTACACCTTC. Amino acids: CASSPDRGTENYGYTF.